This T cell receptor beta chain was captured by sequencing in a study of control samples from healthy donors and cancer patients. Profiling relied on immunoSEQ multiplex PCR, and the TCRdb table lists in-frame clones only, not all of them. The data contain about 110,000 clones, 80% to 90% of them seen just once; the ten biggest clones take up approximately 15%. This clone was detected only once. The CDR3 has 14 amino acids. Germline CDR1 and CDR2: LGHNA and YSLEER. The V gene lost 1 base and the J gene lost 2 bases, with 8 bases spanning the gap. This chain connects TRBV4-3 to TRBJ1-2, with D uncertain. The sequence was obtained from a woman in her forties or fifties in good health. Sequences were obtained from blood. CDR3 sequence reads: CASSQGYSNYGYTF. In DNA, the CDR3 is TGCGCCAGCAGCCAAGGGTACAGCAACTATGGCTACACCTTC.